This is a list of T cell receptor beta chains from one sample in a study of cytomegalovirus exposure and HLA in healthy donors. Generated by immunoSEQ multiplex PCR, the TCRdb table keeps only in-frame clones and is missing some. The table lists 130,000 to 150,000 clones, approximately 84% of them singletons, with over 9.5% in the top ten. The sequencing input was PBMCs. Source of these receptors: a woman in her fifties or sixties in good health and CMV-seropositive. The CDR3 runs from the conserved cysteine through the conserved F or W. A D gene is named only where the DNA matches it firmly. Expanded clones are given a class, and other clones once, few, many or no size at all.

v_call	d_call	j_call	clone_size	cdr3_nt	cdr3_aa
TRBV30	TRBD1	TRBJ2-2	NA	TGTGCCTCTGAACCGGACAGGGGGCCGCCCGGGGAGCTGTTTTTT	CASEPDRGPPGELFF
TRBV28	TRBD1	TRBJ1-5	NA	TGTGCCAGCAGTCCCAGGGGGCTGGATCAGCCCCAGCATTTT	CASSPRGLDQPQHF
TRBV27	NA	TRBJ2-1	NA	TGTGCCAGCAGTTGGGAGCGGAGCGACAATGAGCAGTTCTTC	CASSWERSDNEQFF
TRBV7-2	NA	TRBJ1-5	NA	TGTGCCAGCAGCCATCCGGGTCAGCCCCAGCATTTT	CASSHPGQPQHF
TRBV28	TRBD2	TRBJ2-7	few	TGTGCCAGCAGTTCGGGACTAGCGGGACCGAGCTCCTACGAGCAGTACTTC	CASSSGLAGPSSYEQYF
TRBV4-2	NA	TRBJ2-5	NA	TGTGCCAGCAGCCAAGGAGGAGGAGAGACCCAGTACTTC	CASSQGGGETQYF
TRBV7-9	NA	TRBJ2-7	NA	TGTGCCAGCAGCTTAGTTAGTGTAGTCGAGCAGTACTTC	CASSLVSVVEQYF
TRBV10-3	NA	TRBJ2-7	few	TGTGCCATCAGTGAGTTGCGGGCTCCTTCCTACGAGCAGTACTTC	CAISELRAPSYEQYF
TRBV4-1	NA	TRBJ1-2	once	TGCGCCAGCAGCCAAGATCTGGAGCGCTATGGCTACACCTTC	CASSQDLERYGYTF
TRBV18	TRBD2	TRBJ2-7	NA	TGTGCCAGCTCAGGAGCGGGAGCCACCTACGAGCAGTACTTC	CASSGAGATYEQYF
TRBV5-1	TRBD1	TRBJ2-1	few	TGCGCCAGCAGCTCGGACAGGGCGAGTGAGCAGTTCTTC	CASSSDRASEQFF
TRBV5-5	TRBD2	TRBJ2-5	NA	TGTGCCAGCAGCTTAGCAGCGGGAGTCCGCGAGACCCAGTACTTC	CASSLAAGVRETQYF
TRBV6-4	TRBD2	TRBJ2-3	NA	TGTGCCAGCAGCCCGGGACTAGCGGGATACACAGATACGCAGTATTTT	CASSPGLAGYTDTQYF
TRBV7-3	NA	TRBJ1-1	NA	TGTGCCAGCAGCTTACGGCGGGCCACTGAAGCTTTCTTT	CASSLRRATEAFF
TRBV28	TRBD1	TRBJ1-2	NA	TGTGCCAGCAGTCCTGGGACAGGGATTAACTATGGCTACACCTTC	CASSPGTGINYGYTF
TRBV2	NA	TRBJ2-3	once	TGTGCCAGCAGTGCGGGCCGGGGTAGCACAGATACGCAGTATTTT	CASSAGRGSTDTQYF
TRBV7-2	NA	TRBJ2-3	NA	TGTGCCAGCAACCTAAAGGGGTCAGATACGCAGTATTTT	CASNLKGSDTQYF
TRBV2	TRBD1	TRBJ2-3	NA	TGTGCCAGCGGAAAGGACAGGGGGCTCACAGATACGCAGTATTTT	CASGKDRGLTDTQYF
TRBV5-1	NA	TRBJ1-2	once	TGCGCCAGCAGCTTGGGAGGGGAGGTCTATGGCTACACCTTC	CASSLGGEVYGYTF
TRBV5-1	TRBD2	TRBJ2-5	NA	TGCGCCAGCAGCTTGACCCCGACTAGCGGTCAAGAGACCCAGTACTTC	CASSLTPTSGQETQYF
TRBV9	TRBD2	TRBJ2-1	NA	TGTGCCAGCAGCCTAGCGGGAGGGAGGTATGAGCAGTTCTTC	CASSLAGGRYEQFF
TRBV28	NA	TRBJ2-1	NA	TGTGCCAGCAACCGGAGCCTAGACAATGAGCAGTTCTTC	CASNRSLDNEQFF
TRBV6-5	TRBD2	TRBJ2-1	NA	TGTGCCAGCAGTTACTTGCGGGAGAGCTTGGGCAATGAGCAGTTCTTC	CASSYLRESLGNEQFF
TRBV7-2	NA	TRBJ2-3	once	TGTGCCAGCAGCTTAGAGCCAAACACAGATACGCAGTATTTT	CASSLEPNTDTQYF
TRBV29-1	TRBD2	TRBJ2-7	NA	TGCAGCGCCCTTGGAGGACGGGGGGGTCGCCCCTACGAGCAGTACTTC	CSALGGRGGRPYEQYF
TRBV29-1	NA	TRBJ1-4	NA	TGCAGCGTTGAGGGTCAGGGGGAAAAACTGTTTTTT	CSVEGQGEKLFF
TRBV4-1	TRBD2	TRBJ2-1	NA	TGCGCCAGCAGCCCGGGACTAGCGGTAAACAATGAGCAGTTCTTC	CASSPGLAVNNEQFF
TRBV30	NA	TRBJ1-1	NA	TGTGCCTGGAGGGGGGGGGCGGTGAACACTGAAGCTTTCTTT	CAWRGGAVNTEAFF
TRBV10-3	NA	TRBJ1-3	NA	TGTGCCATCAGAATCCAGGAATTCCATGGAAACACCATATATTTT	CAIRIQEFHGNTIYF
TRBV5-4	TRBD2	TRBJ2-3	NA	TGTGCCAGCAGCCGTAGCGGGGTCACAGATACGCAGTATTTT	CASSRSGVTDTQYF
TRBV5-1	NA	TRBJ1-1	NA	TGCGCCAGCAGCCCGACAGCAACAACTGTAAACACTGAAGCTTTCTTT	CASSPTATTVNTEAFF
TRBV11-2	NA	TRBJ2-3	NA	TGTGCCAGCAGCTTAACCGGTAATACGCAGTATTTT	CASSLTGNTQYF
TRBV13	NA	TRBJ2-7	NA	TGTGCCAGCAGGGGGGCAACTTACGAGCAGTACTTC	CASRGATYEQYF
TRBV5-6	NA	TRBJ1-2	NA	TGTGCCAGCAGCTTGGCCGGTGACCACGGAGGGGGCTACACCTTC	CASSLAGDHGGGYTF
TRBV5-6	TRBD2	TRBJ2-1	NA	TGTGCCAGCAGATATAGGACTAGCGGGAGGATTGGCAATGAGCAGTTCTTC	CASRYRTSGRIGNEQFF
TRBV27	NA	TRBJ2-3	NA	TGTGCCAGCAGCTTGGGCCCAGATACGCAGTATTTT	CASSLGPDTQYF
TRBV6-6	TRBD2	TRBJ2-5	NA	TGTGCCAGCAGTTATGCTAGCGGAGAGACCCAGTACTTC	CASSYASGETQYF